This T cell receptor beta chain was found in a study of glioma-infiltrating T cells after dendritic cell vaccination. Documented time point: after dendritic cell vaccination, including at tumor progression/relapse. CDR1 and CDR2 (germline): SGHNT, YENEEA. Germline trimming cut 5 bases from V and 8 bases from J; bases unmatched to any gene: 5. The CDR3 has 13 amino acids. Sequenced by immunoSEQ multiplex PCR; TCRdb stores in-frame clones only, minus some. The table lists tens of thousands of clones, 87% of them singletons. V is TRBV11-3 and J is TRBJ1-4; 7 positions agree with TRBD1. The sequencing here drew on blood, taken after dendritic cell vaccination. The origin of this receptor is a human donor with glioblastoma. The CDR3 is CASSRQGEEKLFF. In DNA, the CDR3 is TGTGCCAGCAGCCGACAGGGCGAGGAAAAACTGTTTTTT.